This T cell receptor (beta chain) is drawn from a study of T cell responses to AZD1222 COVID-19 vaccine. Study conclusions and caveats: When two AZD1222 doses had been given, Spike-specific TCR breadth and depth rose. Unmutated regions of variants are reportedly targeted by nearly half of spike-specific TCRs. At 160-218 and 743-854, vaccine-associated CD4 TCRs were dominant, and they spanned spike.

Comment on this clone: Its antigen remains unknown.

Using immunoSEQ multiplex PCR, the repertoire was profiled, and TCRdb retains in-frame clones only, with some absent. In the table there are roughly 50,000 clones, roughly 90% of which are singletons. Germline CDR1 and CDR2: LNHDA and SQIVND (reference sequence). V shed 3 bases and J shed 4 bases, with 13 bases lying between them. The CDR3 spans 14 residues. The sequencing here drew on peripheral blood, taken on day 0 of AZD1222 vaccination. The V gene is TRBV19, the J gene TRBJ2-7, with D possibly matching TRBD2 (6 bases). This TCR derives from an adult in good health. In nucleotides, the CDR3 is TGTGCCAGTAGTATGGGGGACTTAAGATACGAGCAGTACTTC. It specifies CASSMGDLRYEQYF.